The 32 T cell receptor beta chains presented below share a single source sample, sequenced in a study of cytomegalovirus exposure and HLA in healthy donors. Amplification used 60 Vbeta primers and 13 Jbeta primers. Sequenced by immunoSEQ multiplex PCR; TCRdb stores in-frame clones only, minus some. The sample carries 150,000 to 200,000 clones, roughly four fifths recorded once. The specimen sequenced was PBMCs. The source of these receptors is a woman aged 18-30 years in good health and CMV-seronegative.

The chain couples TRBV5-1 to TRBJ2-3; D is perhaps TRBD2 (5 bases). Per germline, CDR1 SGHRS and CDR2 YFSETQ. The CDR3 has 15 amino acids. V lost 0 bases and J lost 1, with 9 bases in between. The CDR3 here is CASSLAGIGTDTQYF. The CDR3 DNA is TGCGCCAGCAGCTTGGCCGGGATAGGCACAGATACGCAGTATTTT.

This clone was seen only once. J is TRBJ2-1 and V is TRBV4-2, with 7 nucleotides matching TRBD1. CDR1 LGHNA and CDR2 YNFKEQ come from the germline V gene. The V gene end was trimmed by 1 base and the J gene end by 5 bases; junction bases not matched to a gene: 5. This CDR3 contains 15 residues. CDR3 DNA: TGTGCCAGCAGCCAAGTAGGGGGCGGGCACAATGAGCAGTTCTTC. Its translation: CASSQVGGGHNEQFF.

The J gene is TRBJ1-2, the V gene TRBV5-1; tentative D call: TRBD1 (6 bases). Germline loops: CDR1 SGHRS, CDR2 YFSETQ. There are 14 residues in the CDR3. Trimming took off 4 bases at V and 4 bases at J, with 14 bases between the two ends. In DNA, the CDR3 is TGCGCCAGCAGCCCGCCGACAGGACCCTATGGCTACACCTTC. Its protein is CASSPPTGPYGYTF.

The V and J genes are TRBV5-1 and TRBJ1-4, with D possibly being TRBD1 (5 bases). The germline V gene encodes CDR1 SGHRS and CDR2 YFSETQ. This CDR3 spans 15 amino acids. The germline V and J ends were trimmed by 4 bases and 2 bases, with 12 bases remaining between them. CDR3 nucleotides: TGCGCCAGCAGCATCCTGGGGGGGACTAATGAAAAACTGTTTTTT. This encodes CASSILGGTNEKLFF.

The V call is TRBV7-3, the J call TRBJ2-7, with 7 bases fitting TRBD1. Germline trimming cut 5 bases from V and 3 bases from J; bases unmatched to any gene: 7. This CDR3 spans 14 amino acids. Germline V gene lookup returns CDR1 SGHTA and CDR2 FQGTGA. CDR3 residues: CASSPLQGSYEQYF. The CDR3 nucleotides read TGTGCCAGCAGCCCCTTACAGGGGAGCTACGAGCAGTACTTC.

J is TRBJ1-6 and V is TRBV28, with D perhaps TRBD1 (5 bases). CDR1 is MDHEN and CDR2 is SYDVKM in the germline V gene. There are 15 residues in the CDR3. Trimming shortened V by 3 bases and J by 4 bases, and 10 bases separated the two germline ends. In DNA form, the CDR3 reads TGTGCCAGCAGTTTCCCAGACAGTTATAATTCACCCCTCCACTTT. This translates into CASSFPDSYNSPLHF.

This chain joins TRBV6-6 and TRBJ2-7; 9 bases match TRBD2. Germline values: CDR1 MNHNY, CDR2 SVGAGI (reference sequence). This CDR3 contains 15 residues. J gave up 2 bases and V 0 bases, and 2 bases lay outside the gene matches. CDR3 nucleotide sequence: TGTGCCAGCAGTTACTCGCGGGAGGGAACCTACGAGCAGTACTTC. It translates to CASSYSREGTYEQYF.

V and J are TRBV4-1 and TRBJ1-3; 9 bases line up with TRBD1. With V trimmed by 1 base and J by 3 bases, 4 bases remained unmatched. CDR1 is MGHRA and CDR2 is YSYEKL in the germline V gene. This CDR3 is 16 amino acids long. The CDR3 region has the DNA TGCGCCAGCAGCCAAGCCGTGACAGGGGGTGGAAACACCATATATTTT. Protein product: CASSQAVTGGGNTIYF.

The CDR3 coding sequence is TGTGCCAGCAGCAAGAGGGACAGGGTCCACGAGCAGTACTTC. Translation gives CASSKRDRVHEQYF. The chain is built from TRBV7-9 and TRBJ2-7; 9 bases line up with TRBD1. CDR1 and CDR2 from the germline V gene are SEHNR and FQNEAQ (reference sequence). This CDR3 has 14 residues. Trimming removed 5 bases from V and 5 bases from J; junction bases left unmatched: 7.

CDR3 region: CASRQGPYEQYF. Written as DNA, the CDR3 is TGTGCCAGTAGACAAGGCCCCTACGAGCAGTACTTC. The rearrangement joins TRBV7-9 to TRBJ2-7; D is ambiguous. This CDR3 has 12 residues. V dropped 9 bases and J dropped 2 bases, with 11 bases sitting between them. Germline loops: CDR1 SEHNR, CDR2 FQNEAQ (reference sequence).

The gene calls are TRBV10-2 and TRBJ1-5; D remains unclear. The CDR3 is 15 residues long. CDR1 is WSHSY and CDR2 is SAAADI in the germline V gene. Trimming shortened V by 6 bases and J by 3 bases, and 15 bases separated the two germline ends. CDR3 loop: CASSEQSVNNQPQHF. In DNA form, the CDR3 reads TGCGCCAGCAGCGAACAGTCGGTGAACAATCAGCCCCAGCATTTT.

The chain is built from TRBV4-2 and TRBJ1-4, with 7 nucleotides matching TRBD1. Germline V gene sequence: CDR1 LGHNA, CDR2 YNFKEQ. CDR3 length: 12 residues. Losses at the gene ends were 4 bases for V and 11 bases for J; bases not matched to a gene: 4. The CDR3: CASSPGQSKLFF. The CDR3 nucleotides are TGTGCCAGCAGCCCGGGACAGAGCAAACTGTTTTTT.

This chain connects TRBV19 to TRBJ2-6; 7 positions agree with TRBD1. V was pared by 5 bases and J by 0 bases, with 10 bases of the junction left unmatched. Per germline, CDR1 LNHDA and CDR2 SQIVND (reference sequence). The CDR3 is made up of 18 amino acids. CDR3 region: CASSRAGTASSGANVLTF. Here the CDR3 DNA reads TGTGCCAGTAGTCGCGCCGGGACAGCCTCCTCTGGGGCCAACGTCCTGACTTTC.

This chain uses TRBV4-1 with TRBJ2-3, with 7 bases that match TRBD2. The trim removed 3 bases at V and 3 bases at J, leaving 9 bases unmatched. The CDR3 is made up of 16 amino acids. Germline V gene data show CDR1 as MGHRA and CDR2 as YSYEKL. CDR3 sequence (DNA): TGCGCCAGCAGCCACGGACCTAGGGGAGGGACAGATACGCAGTATTTT. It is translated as CASSHGPRGGTDTQYF.

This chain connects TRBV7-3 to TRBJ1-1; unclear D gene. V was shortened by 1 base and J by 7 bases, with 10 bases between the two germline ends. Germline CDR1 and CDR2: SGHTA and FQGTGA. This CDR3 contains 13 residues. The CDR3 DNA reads TGTGCCAGCAGCTTAAATCCCTCTTTTGAAGCTTTCTTT. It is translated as CASSLNPSFEAFF.

The CDR3 spells CASSLTGTGGYEQFF. The DNA for the CDR3 is TGCGCCAGCAGCTTAACCGGGACAGGGGGCTATGAGCAGTTCTTC. V gene TRBV5-1 combines with J gene TRBJ2-1, with 12 bases lining up with TRBD1. The CDR3 has 15 amino acids. Per the germline V gene, CDR1 is SGHRS and CDR2 is YFSETQ. The trim removed 2 bases at V and 8 bases at J, leaving 5 bases unmatched.

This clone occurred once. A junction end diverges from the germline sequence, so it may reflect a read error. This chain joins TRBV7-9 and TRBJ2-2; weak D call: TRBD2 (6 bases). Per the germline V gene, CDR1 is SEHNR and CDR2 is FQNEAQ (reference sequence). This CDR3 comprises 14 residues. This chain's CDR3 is CVSGAGTSTGELFF. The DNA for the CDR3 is TGTGTCAGCGGAGCCGGGACTTCGACCGGGGAGCTGTTTTTT.

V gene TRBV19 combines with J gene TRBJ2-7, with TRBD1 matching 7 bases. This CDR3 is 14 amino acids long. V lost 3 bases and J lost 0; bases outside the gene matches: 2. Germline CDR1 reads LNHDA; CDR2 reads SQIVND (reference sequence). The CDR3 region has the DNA TGTGCCAGTAGTATGGGGGACAGCTCCTACGAGCAGTACTTC. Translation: CASSMGDSSYEQYF.

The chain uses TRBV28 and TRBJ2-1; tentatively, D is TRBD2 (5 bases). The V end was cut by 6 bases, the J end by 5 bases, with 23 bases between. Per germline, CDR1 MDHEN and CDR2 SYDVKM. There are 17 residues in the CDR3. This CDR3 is CASSLRTGSPLHNEQFF. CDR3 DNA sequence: TGTGCCAGCAGCCTAAGGACGGGAAGTCCTCTACACAATGAGCAGTTCTTC.

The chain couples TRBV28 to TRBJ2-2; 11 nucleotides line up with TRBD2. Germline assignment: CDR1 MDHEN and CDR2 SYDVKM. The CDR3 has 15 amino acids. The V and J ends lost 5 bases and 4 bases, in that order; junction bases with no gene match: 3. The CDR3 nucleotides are TGTGCCAGCAGTGCTAGCGGGAGGACCACCGGGGAGCTGTTTTTT. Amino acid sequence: CASSASGRTTGELFF.

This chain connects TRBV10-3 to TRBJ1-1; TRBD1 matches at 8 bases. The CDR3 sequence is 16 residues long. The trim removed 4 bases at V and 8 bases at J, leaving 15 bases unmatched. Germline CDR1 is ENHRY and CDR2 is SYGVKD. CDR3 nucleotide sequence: TGTGCCATCAGTGGTGGGGGGCAGGGGGCTAGGAACGAAGCTTTCTTT. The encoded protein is CAISGGGQGARNEAFF.

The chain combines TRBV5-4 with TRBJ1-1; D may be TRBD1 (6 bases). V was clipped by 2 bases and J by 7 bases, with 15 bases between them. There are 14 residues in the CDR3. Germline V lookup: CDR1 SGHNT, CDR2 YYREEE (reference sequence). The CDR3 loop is CASSFQGPYNEAFF. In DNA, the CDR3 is TGTGCCAGCAGCTTTCAGGGGCCGTATAATGAAGCTTTCTTT.

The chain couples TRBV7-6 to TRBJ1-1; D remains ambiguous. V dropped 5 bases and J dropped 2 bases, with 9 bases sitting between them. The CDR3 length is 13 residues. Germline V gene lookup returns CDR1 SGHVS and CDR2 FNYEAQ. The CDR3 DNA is TGTGCCAGCAGCCCCGCGACTAACACTGAAGCTTTCTTT. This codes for CASSPATNTEAFF. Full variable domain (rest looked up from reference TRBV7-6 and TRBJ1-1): GAGVSQSPRYKVTKRGQDVALRCDPISGHVSLYWYRQALGQGPEFLTYFNYEAQQDKSGLPNDRFSAERPEGSISTLTIQRTEQRDSAMYRCASSPATNTEAFFGQGTRLTVV.

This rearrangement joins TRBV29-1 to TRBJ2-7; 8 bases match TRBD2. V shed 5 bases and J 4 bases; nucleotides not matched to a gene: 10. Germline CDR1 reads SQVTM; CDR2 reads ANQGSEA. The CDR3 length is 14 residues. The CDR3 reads CSVTGLAGPYEQYF. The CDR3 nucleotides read TGCAGCGTTACTGGATTAGCGGGACCTTACGAGCAGTACTTC.

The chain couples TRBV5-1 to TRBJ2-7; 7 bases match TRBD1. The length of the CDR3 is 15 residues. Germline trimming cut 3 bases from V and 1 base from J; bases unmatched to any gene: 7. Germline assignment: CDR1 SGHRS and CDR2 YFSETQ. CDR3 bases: TGCGCCAGCAGCTATGGGGACAGACTTTCCTACGAGCAGTACTTC. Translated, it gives CASSYGDRLSYEQYF.

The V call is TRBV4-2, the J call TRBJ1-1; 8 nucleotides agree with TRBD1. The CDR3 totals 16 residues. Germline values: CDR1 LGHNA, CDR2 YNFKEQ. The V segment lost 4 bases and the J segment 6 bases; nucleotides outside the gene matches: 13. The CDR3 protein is CASSPSGGESVAEAFF. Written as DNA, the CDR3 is TGTGCCAGCAGCCCATCAGGGGGCGAATCGGTAGCTGAAGCTTTCTTT.

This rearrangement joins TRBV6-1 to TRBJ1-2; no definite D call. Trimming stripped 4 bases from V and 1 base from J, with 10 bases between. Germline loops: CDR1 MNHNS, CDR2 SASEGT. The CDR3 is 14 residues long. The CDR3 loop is CASSGTVGNYGYTF. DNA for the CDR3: TGTGCCAGCAGTGGAACAGTAGGTAACTATGGCTACACCTTC.

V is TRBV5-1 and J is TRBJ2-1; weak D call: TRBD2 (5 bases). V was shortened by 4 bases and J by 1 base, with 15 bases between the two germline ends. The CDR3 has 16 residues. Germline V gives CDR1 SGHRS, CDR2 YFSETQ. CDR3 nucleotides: TGCGCCAGCAGCACCCAAGGGAGAGGGTCCTACAATGAGCAGTTCTTC. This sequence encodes CASSTQGRGSYNEQFF. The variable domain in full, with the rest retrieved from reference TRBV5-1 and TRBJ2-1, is KAGVTQTPRYLIKTRGQQVTLSCSPISGHRSVSWYQQTPGQGLQFLFEYFSETQRNKGNFPGRFSGRQFSNSRSEMNVSTLELGDSALYLCASSTQGRGSYNEQFFGPGTRLTVL.

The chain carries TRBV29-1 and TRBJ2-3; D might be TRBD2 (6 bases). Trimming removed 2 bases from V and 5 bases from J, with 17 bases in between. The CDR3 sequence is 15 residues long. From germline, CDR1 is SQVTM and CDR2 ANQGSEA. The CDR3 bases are TGCAGCGTTGAAAGGTGGGGGAGGAGCGGAGATACGCAGTATTTT. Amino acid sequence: CSVERWGRSGDTQYF.

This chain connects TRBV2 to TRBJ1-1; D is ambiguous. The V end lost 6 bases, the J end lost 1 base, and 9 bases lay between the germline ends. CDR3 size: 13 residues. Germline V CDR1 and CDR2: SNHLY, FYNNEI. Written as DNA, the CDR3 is TGTGCCAGCAGACTTGGGCAGAACACTGAAGCTTTCTTT. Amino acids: CASRLGQNTEAFF.

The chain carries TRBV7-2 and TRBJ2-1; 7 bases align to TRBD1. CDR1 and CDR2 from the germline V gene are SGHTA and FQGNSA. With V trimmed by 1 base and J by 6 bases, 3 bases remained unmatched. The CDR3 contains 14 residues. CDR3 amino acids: CASSLVTGSNEQFF. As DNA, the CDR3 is TGTGCCAGCAGCTTAGTGACAGGGAGCAATGAGCAGTTCTTC.

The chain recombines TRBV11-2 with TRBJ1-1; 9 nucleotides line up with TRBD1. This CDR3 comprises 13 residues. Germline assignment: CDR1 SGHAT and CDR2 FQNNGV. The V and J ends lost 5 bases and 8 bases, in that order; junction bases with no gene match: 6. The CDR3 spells CASSLGQGREAFF. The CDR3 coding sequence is TGTGCCAGCAGCCTAGGACAGGGGCGGGAAGCTTTCTTT. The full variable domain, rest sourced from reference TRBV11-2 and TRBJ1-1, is EAGVAQSPRYKIIEKRQSVAFWCNPISGHATLYWYQQILGQGPKLLIQFQNNGVVDDSQLPKDRFSAERLKGVDSTLKIQPAKLEDSAVYLCASSLGQGREAFFGQGTRLTVV.